Each of the 30 T cell receptor beta chains below was sequenced from the same sample in a study of cytomegalovirus exposure and HLA in healthy donors. In the PCR, 60 Vbeta and 13 Jbeta primers were used. Using immunoSEQ multiplex PCR, the repertoire was profiled, and TCRdb retains in-frame clones only, with some absent. The sample comprises about 180,000 clones, 70% to 80% of which are singletons, and about 1.3% rests with the top ten. Sequencing was carried out using PBMCs. These receptors were obtained from a man aged 30 to 39 in good health and CMV-seronegative.

The rearrangement links TRBV5-6 to TRBJ1-3; 7 bases line up with TRBD1. The CDR3 has 15 residues. The germline V gene encodes CDR1 SGHDT and CDR2 YYEEEE. V trimming: 5 bases; J trimming: 4 bases; junction bases outside the gene matches: 9. The CDR3 is CASRVKQGTGNTIYF. As DNA, the CDR3 is TGTGCCAGCAGGGTGAAACAGGGGACGGGAAACACCATATATTTT. The full variable domain, its missing parts supplied by reference TRBV5-6 and TRBJ1-3, is DAGVTQSPTHLIKTRGQQVTLRCSPKSGHDTVSWYQQALGQGPQFIFQYYEEEERQRGNFPDRFSGHQFPNYSSELNVNALLLGDSALYLCASRVKQGTGNTIYFGEGSWLTVV.

The rearrangement links TRBV5-1 to TRBJ2-7; possible D gene TRBD2, 6 bases. Germline V CDR1 and CDR2: SGHRS, YFSETQ. V was shortened by 5 bases and J by 1 base, with 10 bases between the two germline ends. The CDR3 totals 13 residues. The CDR3 region is CASSSGDSYEQYF. The CDR3 DNA reads TGCGCCAGCAGTTCGGGGGATTCCTACGAGCAGTACTTC.

The rearrangement links TRBV28 to TRBJ2-1, with 7 bases that match TRBD2. Germline CDR1 MDHEN, CDR2 SYDVKM. J was trimmed by 4 bases and V by 5 bases; bases with no gene match: 14. The CDR3 is made up of 17 amino acids. DNA of the CDR3: TGTGCCAGCAGTCCCCGGCTAGCGGACTTGGGGTACAATGAGCAGTTCTTC. This gives the protein CASSPRLADLGYNEQFF.

The chain joins TRBV6-5 to TRBJ2-5; 8 bases line up with TRBD1. The J call is in doubt because the DNA end fits TRBJ2-7 better. There are 14 residues in the CDR3. Germline V gene data show CDR1 as MNHEY and CDR2 as SVGAGI. In DNA, the CDR3 is TGTGCCAGCAGTCCACAGGGGGTCTCCTACGAGCAGTACTTC. Its translation: CASSPQGVSYEQYF.

This chain joins TRBV6-5 and TRBJ2-7; D might be TRBD2 (7 bases). This CDR3 contains 16 residues. The germline CDR1 and CDR2 sequences are MNHEY and SVGAGI. The V gene lost 2 bases and the J gene lost 0 bases, with 14 bases spanning the gap. Here the CDR3 reads CASSYRGGLYSYEQYF. The CDR3 DNA sequence: TGTGCCAGCAGTTACCGCGGGGGCCTATACTCCTACGAGCAGTACTTC.

This clone came up once. This sequence joins TRBV5-1 and TRBJ1-4; possible D gene TRBD1, 5 bases. Trimming pared 2 bases from V and 0 bases from J, leaving 11 bases between. The CDR3 is 16 amino acids. CDR1 SGHRS and CDR2 YFSETQ come from the germline V gene. DNA of the CDR3: TGCGCCAGCAGCTTCAGGGCCGTTGCAACTAATGAAAAACTGTTTTTT. It yields the protein CASSFRAVATNEKLFF.

The chain has TRBV11-3 and TRBJ2-1; 7 bases fit TRBD2. Per germline, CDR1 SGHNT and CDR2 YENEEA. With 5 bases clipped from V and 5 bases from J, the junction kept 9 bases outside the gene matches. The CDR3 is made up of 15 amino acids. This CDR3 is CASSVAREWDNEQFF. The CDR3 DNA reads TGTGCCAGCAGCGTAGCGCGGGAGTGGGACAATGAGCAGTTCTTC. The whole variable domain, remainder taken from reference TRBV11-3 and TRBJ2-1, is EAGVVQSPRYKIIEKKQPVAFWCNPISGHNTLYWYLQNLGQGPELLIRYENEEAVDDSQLPKDRFSAERLKGVDSTLKIQPAELGDSAVYLCASSVAREWDNEQFFGPGTRLTVL.

This clone was counted only a few times. This sequence joins TRBV28 and TRBJ1-2; D not resolved. V dropped 2 bases and J dropped 7 bases, with 5 bases sitting between them. The CDR3 runs to 11 residues. Germline V gene sequence: CDR1 MDHEN, CDR2 SYDVKM. CDR3 loop: CASSLTFGYTF. CDR3 DNA sequence: TGTGCCAGCAGTTTAACATTTGGCTACACCTTC.

This chain connects TRBV6-6 to TRBJ2-7; 13 bases fit TRBD2. Per the germline V gene, CDR1 is MNHNY and CDR2 is SVGAGI (reference sequence). V lost 10 bases to trimming and J lost 4 bases; unmatched junction nucleotides: 1. The CDR3 runs 12 residues. CDR3 sequence (DNA): TGTGCCACGGGACTAGCGGGGTACGAGCAGTACTTC. Amino acid sequence: CATGLAGYEQYF.

This chain uses TRBV11-2 with TRBJ2-5; 12 nucleotides align to TRBD2. V was clipped by 4 bases and J by 7 bases; unmatched bases: 10. The CDR3 length is 16 residues. The germline CDR1 and CDR2 sequences are SGHAT and FQNNGV. In DNA, the CDR3 is TGTGCCAGCAGCTCATCCCTAGCGGGGGGGGGAGGGACCCAGTACTTC. Amino acids: CASSSSLAGGGGTQYF.

The genes are TRBV7-2 and TRBJ1-1; a weak D match, TRBD1 (5 bases). Germline CDR1 SGHTA, CDR2 FQGNSA. There are 14 residues in the CDR3. V was shortened by 5 bases and J by 6 bases, with 16 bases between the two germline ends. The CDR3 nucleotides read TGTGCCAGCAGCCGGGGGGGGTCGATCTCTGAAGCTTTCTTT. Protein product: CASSRGGSISEAFF.

V and J are TRBV7-9 and TRBJ1-2; 11 bases fit TRBD1. The germline gives CDR1 SEHNR, CDR2 FQNEAQ (reference sequence). V lost 4 bases, J lost 6 bases, and 7 bases stayed unmatched. This CDR3 has 15 amino acids. CDR3 DNA: TGTGCCAGCAGCTCCCGTAGGGACAGGGGGGATGGCTACACCTTC. Its translation: CASSSRRDRGDGYTF.

This clone was observed a handful of times. The genes are TRBV30 and TRBJ1-3, with a tentative D call TRBD1 (5 bases). Trimming pared 3 bases from V and 2 bases from J, leaving 8 bases between. Germline V lookup: CDR1 GTSNPN, CDR2 SVGIG (reference sequence). This CDR3 has 13 amino acids. CDR3: CAWRRGPGNTIYF. CDR3 coding DNA: TGTGCCTGGAGGCGGGGACCTGGAAACACCATATATTTT.

The genes are TRBV6-5 and TRBJ2-7, with TRBD1 as a possible D gene (5 bases). The CDR3 extends over 14 amino acids. Trimming left V 6 bases short and J 5 bases short, with 17 bases between. The germline gives CDR1 MNHEY, CDR2 SVGAGI. CDR3 in amino acids: CASSLTTGFNEQYF. The CDR3 nucleotides read TGTGCCAGCAGCCTAACCACAGGTTTCAACGAGCAGTACTTC.

This clone was seen a few times. The chain carries TRBV30 and TRBJ2-7; 11 positions agree with TRBD1. V was pared by 2 bases and J by 2 bases, with 2 bases of the junction left unmatched. The CDR3 sequence is 14 residues long. Germline V gene sequence: CDR1 GTSNPN, CDR2 SVGIG (reference sequence). CDR3 loop: CAWSKDRGPYEQYF. CDR3 in DNA: TGTGCCTGGAGTAAGGACAGGGGGCCCTACGAGCAGTACTTC.

V gene TRBV27 combines with J gene TRBJ2-1, with 11 positions matching TRBD2. The ends lost 6 bases at V and 4 bases at J; junction bases unmatched: 5. The CDR3 contains 15 residues. Germline loops: CDR1 MNHEY, CDR2 SMNVEV (reference sequence). The CDR3 spells CASSTGLAVYNEQFF. In DNA form, the CDR3 reads TGTGCCAGCAGCACGGGACTAGCGGTTTACAATGAGCAGTTCTTC.

This clone was seen once. The chain links TRBV9 to TRBJ1-2; TRBD1 matches 7 bases. Germline CDR1 reads SGDLS; CDR2 reads YYNGEE. There are 14 residues in the CDR3. The V segment lost 3 bases and the J segment 5 bases; nucleotides outside the gene matches: 7. The CDR3 sequence is CASSAAGQQYGYTF. CDR3 coding DNA: TGTGCCAGCAGCGCTGCGGGACAGCAATATGGCTACACCTTC.

The chain carries TRBV28 and TRBJ1-1; 9 bases agree with TRBD1. Trimming at V came to 5 bases and at J to 5 bases, leaving 9 bases not matched to a gene. Germline V gives CDR1 MDHEN, CDR2 SYDVKM. The CDR3 is 15 amino acids. CDR3 sequence (DNA): TGTGCCAGCAGTCTGATGGACAGGGGTGAGACTGAAGCTTTCTTT. It specifies CASSLMDRGETEAFF.

The rearrangement links TRBV28 to TRBJ1-5; D gene ambiguous. CDR3 length equals 17 residues. Trimming shortened V by 9 bases and J by 1 base, and 22 bases separated the two germline ends. Per the germline V gene, CDR1 is MDHEN and CDR2 is SYDVKM. CDR3 sequence (DNA): TGTGCCAGTAGCCCCAGCTTTACAAGGTCAAGCAATCAGCCCCAGCATTTT. This translates into CASSPSFTRSSNQPQHF.

The gene calls are TRBV29-1 and TRBJ2-1; D unresolved. Germline CDR1 reads SQVTM; CDR2 reads ANQGSEA. This CDR3 is built from 15 residues. V dropped 6 bases and J dropped 1 base, with 16 bases sitting between them. This CDR3 reads CSVGTQVVSYNEQFF. CDR3 nucleotide sequence: TGCAGCGTCGGAACCCAGGTAGTGTCCTACAATGAGCAGTTCTTC.

The genes are TRBV7-9 and TRBJ2-3; 16 bases align to TRBD2. The germline V gene encodes CDR1 SEHNR and CDR2 FQNEAQ (reference sequence). V trimming: 2 bases; J trimming: 4 bases; junction bases outside the gene matches: 9. The CDR3 has 19 residues. CDR3 sequence (DNA): TGTGCCAGCAGCTTACCGGGACTAGCGGGGGGGCCCTCCCCAGATACGCAGTATTTT. This translates into CASSLPGLAGGPSPDTQYF.

This clone was seen only once. The V gene is TRBV30, the J gene TRBJ1-1, with D possibly TRBD1 on 5 matching bases. Germline V gene lookup returns CDR1 GTSNPN and CDR2 SVGIG (reference sequence). CDR3 size: 13 residues. Deletions cut 3 bases from V and 5 bases from J, with 13 bases between. CDR3 in amino acids: CAWSPGFGTEAFF. The CDR3 DNA follows: TGTGCCTGGAGCCCAGGGTTTGGGACTGAAGCTTTCTTT.

This clone was counted a few times. V and J are TRBV4-1 and TRBJ1-3; no firm D call. CDR1 and CDR2 (germline): MGHRA, YSYEKL. There are 13 residues in the CDR3. Trimming took 8 bases from V and 0 from J, leaving 8 bases between them. CDR3 loop: CASRSSSGNTIYF. The CDR3 region has the DNA TGCGCCAGCCGGAGTAGCTCTGGAAACACCATATATTTT.

The gene calls are TRBV7-2 and TRBJ2-7; D remains ambiguous. The CDR3 loop spans 15 amino acids. V lost 5 bases and J 2 bases, leaving 16 bases between the germline ends. Germline CDR1 reads SGHTA; CDR2 reads FQGNSA. The CDR3 spells CASSPNTRRPYEQYF. The CDR3 DNA reads as TGTGCCAGCAGCCCGAACACCCGCCGCCCCTACGAGCAGTACTTC.

The V gene is TRBV30, the J gene TRBJ2-1; TRBD2 aligns across 9 bases. This CDR3 comprises 13 residues. Trimming took 8 bases from V and 7 from J; bases not matched to a gene: 9. Looked up from germline, CDR1 is GTSNPN and CDR2 is SVGIG (reference sequence). This CDR3 is CAQGLAGRNEQFF. The CDR3 region has the DNA TGTGCCCAGGGGCTAGCGGGACGAAATGAGCAGTTCTTC.

The rearrangement links TRBV6-5 to TRBJ1-1; D unclear. The germline V gene encodes CDR1 MNHEY and CDR2 SVGAGI. This CDR3 region has 14 residues. Trimming removed 0 bases from V and 7 bases from J, with 12 bases in between. In nucleotides, the CDR3 is TGTGCCAGCAGTTACTCTTCCTTGGGGAGTGAAGCTTTCTTT. Residues: CASSYSSLGSEAFF.

The chain is built from TRBV5-4 and TRBJ2-7, with TRBD1 matching 7 bases. The V segment lost 4 bases and the J segment 3 bases; nucleotides outside the gene matches: 10. The CDR3 spans 15 residues. Germline V gene data show CDR1 as SGHNT and CDR2 as YYREEE (reference sequence). The CDR3 protein is CASSRPGQKVYEQYF. CDR3 nucleotides: TGTGCCAGCAGCCGGCCGGGACAGAAAGTCTACGAGCAGTACTTC. Combining the CDR3 with reference TRBV5-4 and TRBJ2-7 gives the whole variable domain ETGVTQSPTHLIKTRGQQVTLRCSSQSGHNTVSWYQQALGQGPQFIFQYYREEENGRGNFPPRFSGLQFPNYSSELNVNALELDDSALYLCASSRPGQKVYEQYFGPGTRLTVT.

The chain carries TRBV6-1 and TRBJ2-7, with D unresolved. Germline CDR1 and CDR2: MNHNS and SASEGT. V lost 2 bases to trimming and J lost 6 bases, with 8 bases between them. The CDR3 is 12 residues long. The CDR3 spells CASSEPRSEQYF. The CDR3 region has the DNA TGTGCCAGCAGTGAACCGCGGTCCGAGCAGTACTTC.

V and J are TRBV5-1 and TRBJ1-2; 11 nucleotides match TRBD1. The V gene's germline CDR1 is SGHRS and CDR2 YFSETQ. Unmatched junction bases numbered 3, after V lost 4 bases and J lost 7 bases. The CDR3 covers 13 residues. Here the CDR3 reads CASSPGQGVGYTF. The CDR3 region has the DNA TGCGCCAGCAGCCCGGGACAGGGGGTTGGCTACACCTTC.

This clone was counted a single time. The chain carries TRBV30 and TRBJ2-1; 8 bases are a match to TRBD2. CDR1 is GTSNPN, CDR2 SVGIG, per germline (reference sequence). There are 17 residues in the CDR3. Trimming at V came to 0 bases and at J to 0 bases, leaving 7 bases not matched to a gene. The DNA of the CDR3 is TGTGCCTGGAGTGTACATCGGACTAGCCGCTCCTACAATGAGCAGTTCTTC. This sequence encodes CAWSVHRTSRSYNEQFF.